Listed below are T cell receptor beta chains from one sample, sequenced in a study of beta chain features in type 1 diabetes. Some clones are missing from TCRdb's copy, which holds only in-frame ones; the method was immunoSEQ multiplex PCR. The top ten clones hold around 0.026% of a sample with approximately 250,000 clones, roughly 15% of them seen once. Source material: naive CD4+ T cells from blood. These TCRs come from a woman aged 40 to 55 in good health. The CDR3 runs from the conserved cysteine through the conserved F or W. A D gene is named only where the DNA matches it firmly. Not all rows give a size; the values are once, few, many and, for expanded clones, a class.

d_gene	j_gene	abundance	v_gene	CDR3aa	CDR3nt
NA	TRBJ2-5	few	TRBV5-6	CASSFGQTQETQYF	TGTGCCAGCAGCTTTGGACAGACTCAAGAGACCCAGTACTTC
TRBD1	TRBJ2-7	NA	TRBV6-1	CASSEAGTGGSYEQYF	TGTGCCAGCAGTGAAGCGGGGACAGGGGGCTCCTACGAGCAGTACTTC
NA	TRBJ1-4	NA	TRBV9	CASSPSHAREKLFF	TGTGCCAGCAGCCCAAGCCATGCCCGTGAAAAACTGTTTTTT
NA	TRBJ2-3	many	TRBV5-4	CASSSAGASTDTQYF	TGTGCCAGCAGCTCCGCGGGGGCGAGCACAGATACGCAGTATTTT
NA	TRBJ2-3	few	TRBV14	CASSRGSGSDTQYF	TGTGCCAGCAGCCGCGGTTCAGGGTCAGATACGCAGTATTTT
NA	TRBJ1-5	NA	TRBV18	CASSGYQGSNQPQHF	TGTGCCAGCTCAGGCTATCAGGGAAGCAATCAGCCCCAGCATTTT
TRBD1	TRBJ1-2	few	TRBV25-1	CATSRTGSYGYTF	TGTGCCACCTCTCGGACAGGGTCCTATGGCTACACCTTC
TRBD1	TRBJ2-7	NA	TRBV12-5	CASGDRGGQYF	TGTGCTAGTGGAGACAGGGGGGGGCAGTACTTC
NA	TRBJ1-2	few	TRBV18	CASSPPPATANYGYTF	TGTGCCAGCTCACCACCCCCCGCTACAGCTAACTATGGCTACACCTTC
NA	TRBJ1-5	NA	TRBV18	CASSPETGSSNQPQHF	TGTGCCAGCTCACCAGAGACAGGTTCTAGCAATCAGCCCCAGCATTTT
TRBD1	TRBJ2-3	NA	TRBV29-1	CSVPGQGAADTQYF	TGCAGCGTCCCAGGGCAGGGGGCTGCAGATACGCAGTATTTT
TRBD1	TRBJ2-7	NA	TRBV7-2	CASSEQGNRMYEQYF	TGTGCCAGCAGCGAACAGGGGAATCGTATGTACGAGCAGTACTTC
TRBD2	TRBJ2-7	few	TRBV5-1	CASSPSGGYEQYF	TGCGCCAGCAGCCCTAGCGGGGGGTACGAGCAGTACTTC
NA	TRBJ1-3	few	TRBV5-1	CASSLAPTGSGNTIYF	TGCGCCAGCAGCTTGGCCCCGACGGGCTCTGGAAACACCATATATTTT
TRBD1	TRBJ2-7	NA	TRBV13	CASSERDRDYEQYF	TGTGCCAGCAGCGAACGGGACAGGGACTACGAGCAGTACTTC
NA	TRBJ2-3	NA	TRBV2	CASSVWGAGDTQYF	TGTGCCAGCAGTGTGTGGGGAGCTGGAGATACGCAGTATTTT
NA	TRBJ2-7	once	TRBV18	CASSSDNSYEQYF	TGTGCCAGCTCATCTGACAATTCCTACGAGCAGTACTTC
TRBD1	TRBJ2-6	NA	TRBV29-1	CSVTRDRVPSGANVLTF	TGCAGCGTTACCCGGGACAGGGTCCCCTCTGGGGCCAACGTCCTGACTTTC
TRBD2	TRBJ2-7	few	TRBV29-1	CSVAGGPYEQYF	TGCAGCGTTGCGGGGGGGCCCTACGAGCAGTACTTC
NA	TRBJ1-6	few	TRBV19	CASSIGGLSPLHF	TGTGCCAGTAGTATAGGGGGGCTATCACCCCTCCACTTT
TRBD1	TRBJ2-7	few	TRBV9	CASSVGTGDKYFSEQYF	TGTGCCAGCAGCGTTGGGACAGGCGATAAGTATTTCTCCGAGCAGTACTTC
NA	TRBJ2-5	NA	TRBV4-1	CASSQVEVEETQYF	TGCGCCAGCAGCCAAGTGGAGGTGGAAGAGACCCAGTACTTC
NA	TRBJ1-2	NA	TRBV7-2	CASSLGSGGYTF	TGTGCCAGCAGCTTAGGTTCCGGGGGCTACACCTTC
TRBD1	TRBJ1-2	NA	TRBV7-2	CASSLAIQDRGRRGYTF	TGTGCCAGCAGCTTAGCGATACAGGACAGGGGCCGGCGGGGCTACACCTTC
NA	TRBJ2-5	NA	TRBV4-2	CASSQMRGETQYF	TGTGCCAGCAGCCAAATGCGTGGAGAGACCCAGTACTTC
TRBD1	TRBJ1-2	few	TRBV6-1	CASTPRQGAIRGYTF	TGTGCCAGCACCCCTAGACAGGGGGCAATCCGTGGCTACACCTTC
TRBD2	TRBJ2-2	NA	TRBV9	CASHPGGPNTGELFF	TGTGCCAGCCATCCGGGGGGGCCGAACACCGGGGAGCTGTTTTTT
NA	TRBJ1-3	NA	TRBV2	CASSVSPGRSGNTIYF	TGTGCCAGCAGTGTTTCGCCAGGGCGCTCTGGAAACACCATATATTTT